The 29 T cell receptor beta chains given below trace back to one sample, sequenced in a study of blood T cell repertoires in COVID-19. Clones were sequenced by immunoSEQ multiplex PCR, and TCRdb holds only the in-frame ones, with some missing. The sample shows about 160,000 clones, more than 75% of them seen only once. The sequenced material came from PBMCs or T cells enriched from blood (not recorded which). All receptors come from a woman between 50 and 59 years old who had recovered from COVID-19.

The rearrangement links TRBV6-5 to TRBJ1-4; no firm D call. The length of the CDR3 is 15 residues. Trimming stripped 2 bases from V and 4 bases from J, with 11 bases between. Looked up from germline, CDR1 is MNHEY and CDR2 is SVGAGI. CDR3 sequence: CASSYTGRNNEKLFF. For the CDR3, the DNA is TGTGCCAGCAGTTACACGGGTAGGAATAATGAAAAACTGTTTTTT.

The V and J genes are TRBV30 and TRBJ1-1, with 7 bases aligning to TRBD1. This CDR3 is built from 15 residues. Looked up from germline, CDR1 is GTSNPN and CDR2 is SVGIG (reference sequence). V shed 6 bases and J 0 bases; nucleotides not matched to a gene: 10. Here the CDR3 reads CACSPRGQMNTEAFF. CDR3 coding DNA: TGTGCCTGTTCTCCTCGGGGACAGATGAACACTGAAGCTTTCTTT.

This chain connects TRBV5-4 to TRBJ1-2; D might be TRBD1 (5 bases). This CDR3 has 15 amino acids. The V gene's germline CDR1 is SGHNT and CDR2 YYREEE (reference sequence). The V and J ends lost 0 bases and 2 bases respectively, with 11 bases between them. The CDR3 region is CASSLAGRGNYGYTF. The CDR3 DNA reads TGTGCCAGCAGCTTGGCGGGTCGGGGGAACTATGGCTACACCTTC.

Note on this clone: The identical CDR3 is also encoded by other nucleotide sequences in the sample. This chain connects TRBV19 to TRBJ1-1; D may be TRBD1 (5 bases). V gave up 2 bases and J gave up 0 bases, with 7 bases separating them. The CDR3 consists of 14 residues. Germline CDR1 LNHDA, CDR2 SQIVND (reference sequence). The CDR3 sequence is CASSIQGLNTEAFF. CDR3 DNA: TGTGCCAGTAGTATACAGGGATTGAACACTGAAGCTTTCTTT.

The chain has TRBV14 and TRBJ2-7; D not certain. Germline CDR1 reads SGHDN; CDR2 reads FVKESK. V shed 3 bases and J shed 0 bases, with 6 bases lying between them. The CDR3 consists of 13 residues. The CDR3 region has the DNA TGTGCCAGCAGCCACACAGACTCCTACGAGCAGTACTTC. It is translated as CASSHTDSYEQYF.

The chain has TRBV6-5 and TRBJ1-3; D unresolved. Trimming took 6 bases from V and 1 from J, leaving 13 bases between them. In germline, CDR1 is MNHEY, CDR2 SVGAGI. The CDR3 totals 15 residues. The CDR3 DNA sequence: TGTGCCAGCAGGAGCCTCACAGAATCTGGAAACACCATATATTTT. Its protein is CASRSLTESGNTIYF.

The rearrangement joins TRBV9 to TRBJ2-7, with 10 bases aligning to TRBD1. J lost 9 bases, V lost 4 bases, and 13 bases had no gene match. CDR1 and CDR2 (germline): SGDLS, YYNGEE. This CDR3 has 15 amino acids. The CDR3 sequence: CASSPIGTGALGQYF. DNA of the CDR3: TGTGCCAGCAGCCCAATCGGGACAGGGGCCTTGGGGCAGTACTTC.

The CDR3 is CASSPLPVRGEQFF. DNA for the CDR3: TGTGCCAGCAGCCCCCTACCCGTTCGGGGTGAGCAGTTCTTC. The chain joins TRBV7-2 to TRBJ2-1, with D possibly being TRBD2 (5 bases). This CDR3 is built from 14 residues. V shed 5 bases and J shed 9 bases, with 17 bases lying between them. Germline V gene sequence: CDR1 SGHTA, CDR2 FQGNSA.

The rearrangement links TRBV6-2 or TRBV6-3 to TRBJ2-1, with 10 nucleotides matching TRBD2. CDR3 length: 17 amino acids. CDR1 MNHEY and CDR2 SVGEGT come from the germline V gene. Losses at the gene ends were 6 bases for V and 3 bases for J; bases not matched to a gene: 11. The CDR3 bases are TGTGCCAGCAGCCTCGGGGTAGCGGGGGGTTACTACAATGAGCAGTTCTTC. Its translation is CASSLGVAGGYYNEQFF.

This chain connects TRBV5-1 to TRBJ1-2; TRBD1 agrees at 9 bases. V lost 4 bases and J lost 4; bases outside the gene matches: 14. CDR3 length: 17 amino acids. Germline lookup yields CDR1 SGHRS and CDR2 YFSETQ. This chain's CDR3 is CASSEGTGIVGAYGYTF. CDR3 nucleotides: TGCGCCAGCAGCGAGGGGACAGGGATAGTCGGGGCCTATGGCTACACCTTC.

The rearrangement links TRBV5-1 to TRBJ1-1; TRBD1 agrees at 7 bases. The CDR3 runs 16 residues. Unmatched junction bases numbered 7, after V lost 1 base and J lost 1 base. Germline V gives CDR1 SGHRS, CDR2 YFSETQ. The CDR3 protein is CASSLIPGQTNTEAFF. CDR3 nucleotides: TGCGCCAGCAGCTTGATCCCGGGACAGACGAACACTGAAGCTTTCTTT.

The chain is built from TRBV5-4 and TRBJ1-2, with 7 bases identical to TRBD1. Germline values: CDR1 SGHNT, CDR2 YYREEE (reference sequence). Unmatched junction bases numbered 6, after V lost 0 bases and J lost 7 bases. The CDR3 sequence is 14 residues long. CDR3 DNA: TGTGCCAGCAGCTTGGGACAGGGCGTCTCTGGCTACACCTTC. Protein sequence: CASSLGQGVSGYTF.

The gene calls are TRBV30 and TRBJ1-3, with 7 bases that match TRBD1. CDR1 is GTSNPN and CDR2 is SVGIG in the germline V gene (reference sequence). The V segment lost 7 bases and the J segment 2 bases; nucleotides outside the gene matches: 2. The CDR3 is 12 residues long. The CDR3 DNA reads TGTGCCTTCCAGGGGGCTGGAAACACCATATATTTT. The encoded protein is CAFQGAGNTIYF.

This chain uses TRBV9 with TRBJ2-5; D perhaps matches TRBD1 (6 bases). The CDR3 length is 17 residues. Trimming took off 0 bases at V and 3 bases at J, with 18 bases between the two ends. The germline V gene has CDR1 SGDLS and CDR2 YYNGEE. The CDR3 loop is CASSVDITGGVKETQYF. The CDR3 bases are TGTGCCAGCAGCGTAGACATCACTGGGGGCGTAAAAGAGACCCAGTACTTC.

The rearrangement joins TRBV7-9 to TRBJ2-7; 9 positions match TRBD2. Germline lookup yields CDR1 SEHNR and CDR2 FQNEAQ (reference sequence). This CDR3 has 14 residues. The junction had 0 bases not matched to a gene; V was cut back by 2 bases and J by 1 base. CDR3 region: CASSLSGGSYEQYF. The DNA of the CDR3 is TGTGCCAGCAGCTTAAGCGGGGGGTCCTACGAGCAGTACTTC.

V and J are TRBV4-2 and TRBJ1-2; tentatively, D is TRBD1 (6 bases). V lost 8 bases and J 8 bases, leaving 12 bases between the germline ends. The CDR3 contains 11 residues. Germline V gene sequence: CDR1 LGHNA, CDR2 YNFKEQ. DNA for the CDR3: TGTGCCAGCCGGGGGGCGGGCGGCTACACCTTC. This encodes CASRGAGGYTF.

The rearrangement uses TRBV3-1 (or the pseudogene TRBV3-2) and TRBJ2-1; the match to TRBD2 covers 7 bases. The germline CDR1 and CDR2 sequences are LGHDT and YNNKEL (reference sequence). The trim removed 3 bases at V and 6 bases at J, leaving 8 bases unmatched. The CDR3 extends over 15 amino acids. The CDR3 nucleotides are TGTGCCAGCAGCCAGGTAGAGTGGACTAGCAATGAGCAGTTCTTC. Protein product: CASSQVEWTSNEQFF.

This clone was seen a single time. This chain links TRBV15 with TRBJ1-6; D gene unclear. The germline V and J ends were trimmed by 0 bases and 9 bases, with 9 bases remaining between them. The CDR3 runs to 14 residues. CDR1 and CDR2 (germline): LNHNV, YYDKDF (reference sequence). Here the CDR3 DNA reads TGTGCCACCAGCAGAGATCAGCAGCGTTCACCCCTCCACTTT. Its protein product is CATSRDQQRSPLHF.

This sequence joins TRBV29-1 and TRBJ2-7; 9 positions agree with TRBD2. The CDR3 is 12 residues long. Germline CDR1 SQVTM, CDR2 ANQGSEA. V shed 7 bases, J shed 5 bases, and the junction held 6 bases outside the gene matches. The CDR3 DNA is TGCAGCGCTGGGACTAGCATTCACGAGCAGTACTTC. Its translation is CSAGTSIHEQYF.

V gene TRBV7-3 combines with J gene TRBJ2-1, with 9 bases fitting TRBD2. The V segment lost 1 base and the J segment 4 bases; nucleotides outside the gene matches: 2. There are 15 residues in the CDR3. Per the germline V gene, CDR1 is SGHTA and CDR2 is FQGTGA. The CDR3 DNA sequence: TGTGCCAGCAGCTTAAGTAGCGGGGGTTACAATGAGCAGTTCTTC. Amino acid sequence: CASSLSSGGYNEQFF.

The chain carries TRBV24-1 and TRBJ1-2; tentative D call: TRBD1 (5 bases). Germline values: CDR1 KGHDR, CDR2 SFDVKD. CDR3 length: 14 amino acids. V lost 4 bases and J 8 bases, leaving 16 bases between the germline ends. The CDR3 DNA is TGTGCCACCAGTGACGGCAGGGCCGATCAGGGCTACACCTTC. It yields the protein CATSDGRADQGYTF.

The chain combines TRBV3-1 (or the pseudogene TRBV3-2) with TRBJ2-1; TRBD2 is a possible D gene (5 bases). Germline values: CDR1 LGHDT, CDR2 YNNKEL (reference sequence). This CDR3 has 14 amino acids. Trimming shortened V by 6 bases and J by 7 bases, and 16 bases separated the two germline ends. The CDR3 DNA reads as TGTGCCAGCAGTCTAGCAAGGGTGAGGAATGAGCAGTTCTTC. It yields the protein CASSLARVRNEQFF.

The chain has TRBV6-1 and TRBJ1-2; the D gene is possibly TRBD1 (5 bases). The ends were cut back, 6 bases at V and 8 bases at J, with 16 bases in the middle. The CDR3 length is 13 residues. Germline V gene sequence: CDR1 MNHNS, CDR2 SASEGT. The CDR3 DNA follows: TGTGCCAGCAGCCCCAGAGGGACTAGGGGCTACACCTTC. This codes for CASSPRGTRGYTF.

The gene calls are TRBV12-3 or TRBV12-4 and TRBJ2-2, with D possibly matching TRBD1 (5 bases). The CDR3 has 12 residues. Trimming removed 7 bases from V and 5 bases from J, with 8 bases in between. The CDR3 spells CASKQETGELFF. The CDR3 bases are TGTGCCAGCAAACAGGAAACCGGGGAGCTGTTTTTT.

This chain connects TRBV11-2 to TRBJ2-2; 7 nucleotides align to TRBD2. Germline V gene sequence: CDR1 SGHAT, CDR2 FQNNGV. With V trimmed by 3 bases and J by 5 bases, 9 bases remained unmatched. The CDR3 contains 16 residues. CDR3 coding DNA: TGTGCCAGCAGCTTTGGGCAAGCGGGGAGAACCGGGGAGCTGTTTTTT. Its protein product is CASSFGQAGRTGELFF.

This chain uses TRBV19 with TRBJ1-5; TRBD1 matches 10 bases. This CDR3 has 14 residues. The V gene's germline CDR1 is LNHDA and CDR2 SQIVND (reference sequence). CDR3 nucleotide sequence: TGTGCTAGCGGGACAGGGGCGCCTAATCAGCCCCAGCATTTT. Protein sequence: CASGTGAPNQPQHF. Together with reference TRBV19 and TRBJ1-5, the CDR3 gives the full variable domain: DGGITQSPKYLFRKEGQNVTLSCEQNLNHDAMYWYRQDPGQGLRLIYYSQIVNDFQKGDIAEGYSVSREKKESFPLTVTSAQKNPTAFYLCASGTGAPNQPQHFGDGTRLSIL.

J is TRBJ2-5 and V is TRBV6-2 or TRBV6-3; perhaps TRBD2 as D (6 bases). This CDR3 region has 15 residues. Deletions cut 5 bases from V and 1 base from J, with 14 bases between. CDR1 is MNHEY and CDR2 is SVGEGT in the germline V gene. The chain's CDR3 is CASSTLGLLQETQYF. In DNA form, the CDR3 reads TGTGCCAGCAGTACCCTCGGACTACTCCAAGAGACCCAGTACTTC.

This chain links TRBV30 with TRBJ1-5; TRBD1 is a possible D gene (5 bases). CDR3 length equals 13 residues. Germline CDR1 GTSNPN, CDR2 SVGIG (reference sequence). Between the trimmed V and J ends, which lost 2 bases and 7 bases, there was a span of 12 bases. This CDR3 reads CAWSPGLGQPQHF. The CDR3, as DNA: TGTGCCTGGAGTCCAGGGTTAGGGCAGCCCCAGCATTTT.

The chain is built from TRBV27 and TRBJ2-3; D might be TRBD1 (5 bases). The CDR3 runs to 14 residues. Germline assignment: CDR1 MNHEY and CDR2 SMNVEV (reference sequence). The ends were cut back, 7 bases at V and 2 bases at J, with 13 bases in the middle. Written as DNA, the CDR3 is TGTGCCAGCACAAGCTCGGACACCACAGATACGCAGTATTTT. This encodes CASTSSDTTDTQYF.